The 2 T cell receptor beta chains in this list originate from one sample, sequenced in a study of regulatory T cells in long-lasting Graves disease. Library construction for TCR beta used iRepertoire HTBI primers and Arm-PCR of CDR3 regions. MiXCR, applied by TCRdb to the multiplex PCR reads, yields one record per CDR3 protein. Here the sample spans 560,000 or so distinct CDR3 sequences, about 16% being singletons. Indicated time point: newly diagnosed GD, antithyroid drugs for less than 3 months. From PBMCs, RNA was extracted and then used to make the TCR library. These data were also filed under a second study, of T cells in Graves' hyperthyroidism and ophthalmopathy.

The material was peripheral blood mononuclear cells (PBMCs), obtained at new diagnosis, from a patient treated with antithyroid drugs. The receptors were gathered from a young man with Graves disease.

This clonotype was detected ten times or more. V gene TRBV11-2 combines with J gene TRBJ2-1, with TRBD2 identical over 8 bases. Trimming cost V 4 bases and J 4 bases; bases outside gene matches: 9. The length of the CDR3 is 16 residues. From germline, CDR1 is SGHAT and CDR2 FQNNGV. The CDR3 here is CASSSWGSGKYNEQFF. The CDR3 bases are TGTGCCAGCAGCTCCTGGGGTAGCGGGAAGTACAATGAGCAGTTCTTC. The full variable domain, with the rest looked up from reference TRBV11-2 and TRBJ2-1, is EAGVAQSPRYKIIEKRQSVAFWCNPISGHATLYWYQQILGQGPKLLIQFQNNGVVDDSQLPKDRFSAERLKGVDSTLKIQPAKLEDSAVYLCASSSWGSGKYNEQFFGPGTRLTVL.

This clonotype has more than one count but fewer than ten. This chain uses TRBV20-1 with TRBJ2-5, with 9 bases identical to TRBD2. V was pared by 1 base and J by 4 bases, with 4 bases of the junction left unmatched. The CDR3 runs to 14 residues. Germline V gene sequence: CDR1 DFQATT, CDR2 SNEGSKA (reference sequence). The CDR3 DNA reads TGCAGTGCTAGAGGAAATAGCGGGAGAGAGACCCAGTACTTC. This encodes CSARGNSGRETQYF.